The TCR beta chain described here comes from a study of blood T cell repertoires in COVID-19. Study information: The United States, Italy and Spain were the sources of the acute and convalescent COVID-19 samples.

This clone was counted at least ten times. Per the original methods: For nucleated cells, counts were estimated from reference gene primer amplification. Clones were sequenced by immunoSEQ multiplex PCR, and TCRdb holds only the in-frame ones, with some missing. That table gives V, J and clone size, and the DNA gave D and trimming. The table shows about 200,000 clones, with more than 75% occurring only once. The germline V gene has CDR1 MNHNS and CDR2 SASEGT. Trimming removed 3 bases from V and 1 base from J; junction bases left unmatched: 1. The CDR3 has 14 residues. The TCR originated in a woman aged 80 or older with acute or convalescent COVID-19. The genes are TRBV6-1 and TRBJ2-7, with 9 positions matching TRBD1. The specimen sequenced was peripheral blood. DNA of the CDR3: TGTGCCAGCAGTGACGGGACAGGGTCCTACGAGCAGTACTTC. It translates to CASSDGTGSYEQYF.